The rows below give T cell receptor beta chains drawn from one sample of a study of cytomegalovirus exposure and HLA in healthy donors. This table comes from immunoSEQ multiplex PCR, and its TCRdb copy is limited to in-frame clones, with some not included. The sample includes over 100,000 clones, roughly 84% seen only once; the top ten take roughly 3%. Source material: PBMCs. These receptors were collected from a woman aged 18-29 years in good health and CMV-seropositive. CDR3s include the opening cysteine and the closing phenylalanine or tryptophan. The D gene is left open where the match is weak. Only part of the rows carry a size: once, few, many, or a class if the clone is expanded.

>TRBJ2-4|TRBV30|NA|NA
TGTGCCTGGAGTCTCCACCCCTTCATGAGGGGGGGGAATGCCAAAAACATTCAGTACTTC
CAWSLHPFMRGGNAKNIQYF
>TRBJ2-3|TRBV6-4|NA|NA
TGTGCCAGCAGTGACTCTAGAAAAGACACAGATACGCAGTATTTT
CASSDSRKDTDTQYF
>TRBJ2-2|TRBV28|NA|TRBD2
TGTGCCAGCAGTTTCGGACTAGAGTCCGGGGAGCTGTTTTTT
CASSFGLESGELFF
>TRBJ1-5|TRBV6-1|once|TRBD1
TGTGCCAGCAGTAGCCGACAGGGGAGCAATCAGCCCCAGCATTTT
CASSSRQGSNQPQHF
>TRBJ1-6|TRBV19|once|TRBD1
TGTGCCAGTAGAGACTTAGGGGGCGCAGGCTCACCCCTCCACTTT
CASRDLGGAGSPLHF
>TRBJ2-7|TRBV5-4|NA|TRBD1
TGTGCCAGCAGCTTGGACCCGGGACAGGGGAGAAAGGAGCAGTACTTC
CASSLDPGQGRKEQYF
>TRBJ2-4|TRBV28|NA|TRBD1
TGTGCCAGCAGTTTTAAACAGGGGCTAGAGGCCAAAAACATTCAGTACTTC
CASSFKQGLEAKNIQYF
>TRBJ2-7|TRBV14|once|TRBD1
TGTGCCAGCAGCCAGTCCCCCCGGGACAGGGCCTACGAGCAGTACTTC
CASSQSPRDRAYEQYF
>TRBJ1-1|TRBV7-6|NA|NA
TGTGCCAGCAGCTTGGGCCAGACGAACACTGAAGCTTTCTTT
CASSLGQTNTEAFF
>TRBJ1-2|TRBV7-9|NA|TRBD1
TGTGCCAGCAGCTTCACCGGGACAGGGGAAAATGGCTACACCTTC
CASSFTGTGENGYTF
>TRBJ2-3|TRBV7-2|NA|TRBD1
TGTGCCAGCAGCTTAGCCCAGGGGGCGACAGATACGCAGTATTTT
CASSLAQGATDTQYF
>TRBJ1-1|TRBV5-1|NA|NA
TGCGCCAGCAGCTTTCCAGGGCGTGAAGCTTTCTTT
CASSFPGREAFF
>TRBJ1-1|TRBV27|NA|NA
TGTGCCAGCAGTTTAGGAGGGGCCGCAAGGAGGAACACTGAAGCTTTCTTT
CASSLGGAARRNTEAFF
>TRBJ2-7|TRBV6-5|NA|TRBD1
TGTGCCAGCAGGGGACAGGCTAGTTACGAGCAGTACTTC
CASRGQASYEQYF
>TRBJ2-7|TRBV25-1|medium-sized|NA
TGTGCCAGCAGTGAAAGCGCAGGGAAAACCTACGAGCAGTACTTC
CASSESAGKTYEQYF
>TRBJ2-5|TRBV6-4|NA|TRBD2
TGTGCCAGCAGTGACTCGGAGCGGGGGGCCCAGTACTTC
CASSDSERGAQYF
>TRBJ2-7|TRBV11-2|once|TRBD1
TGTGCCAGCAGCTTCCCGGGACAGGGAAGCCCATACTTC
CASSFPGQGSPYF
>TRBJ2-7|TRBV19|NA|TRBD2
TGTGCCAGTAGTATCGGGGGGGAATACTACGGTTACGAGCAGTACTTC
CASSIGGEYYGYEQYF
>TRBJ2-7|TRBV10-3|NA|TRBD1
TGTGCCATCAGCGCAACCGGGACAGGCCAATACGAGCAGTACTTC
CAISATGTGQYEQYF
>TRBJ2-7|TRBV7-8|once|NA
TGTGCCAGCAGCTCCACAGTGTTCTACGAGCAGTACTTC
CASSSTVFYEQYF
>TRBJ2-7|TRBV18|few|TRBD1
TGTGCCAGCTCACAAGACAGGGGTTACGAGCAGTACTTC
CASSQDRGYEQYF
>TRBJ2-1|TRBV5-5|NA|TRBD1
TGTGCCAGCAGCTTGGAGTCAGGGGGATGGAATGAGCAGTTCTTC
CASSLESGGWNEQFF
>TRBJ1-2|TRBV7-9|NA|TRBD1
TGTTCCAGCAGCTTAGCAGGGGGACAGGGGCAGTTGCCAGGCTACACCTTC
CSSSLAGGQGQLPGYTF
>TRBJ1-3|TRBV14|NA|TRBD1
TGTGCCAGCAGCCGACAGGGGGCGCGTGGAAACACCATATATTTT
CASSRQGARGNTIYF
>TRBJ1-2|TRBV2|NA|NA
TGTGCCAGCAGTGAAGCGCTTGCAGTCCTCTATGGCTACACCTTC
CASSEALAVLYGYTF
>TRBJ2-2|TRBV2|NA|TRBD1
TGTGCCAGCAGTCGGGACAGGGTCACCGGGGAGCTGTTTTTT
CASSRDRVTGELFF
>TRBJ2-7|TRBV10-1|NA|NA
TGCGCCAGCAGCAACACTGGAGCCGGGGGCTACGAGCAGTACTTC
CASSNTGAGGYEQYF
>TRBJ2-4|TRBV6-1|NA|TRBD1
TGTGCCAGCAGTGAATCCGTCCCGGGACAGGGTTTGGGGGCCAAAAACATTCAGTACTTC
CASSESVPGQGLGAKNIQYF
>TRBJ2-3|TRBV19|few|TRBD1
TGTGCCACCCGGGACAGGGGCACAGATACGCAGTATTTT
CATRDRGTDTQYF
>TRBJ1-6|TRBV10-1|NA|NA
TGCGCCAGCAGTGACGGGTATTCACCCCTCCACTTT
CASSDGYSPLHF
>TRBJ1-2|TRBV19|NA|TRBD1
TGTGCCAGTAGTACGTGGACAGGGGACACCTATGGCTACACCTTC
CASSTWTGDTYGYTF
>TRBJ2-7|TRBV30|NA|TRBD1
TGTGCCTGGAGCAGGGGGGGACAGGGGACCTACGAGCAGTACTTC
CAWSRGGQGTYEQYF
>TRBJ1-2|TRBV7-8|NA|TRBD1
TGTGCCAGCAGCTTAGGTCAGGGGGACGGCTACACCTTC
CASSLGQGDGYTF
>TRBJ1-3|TRBV28|NA|TRBD1
TGTGCCAGTACAGGGGGTTTCTCTGGAAACACCATATATTTT
CASTGGFSGNTIYF
>TRBJ2-7|TRBV7-9|NA|NA
TGTTCCAGCAGCTTATCTTCCTACGAGCAGTACTTC
CSSSLSSYEQYF
>TRBJ2-3|TRBV11-3|NA|NA
TGTGCCAGCAGCCCACCCTCGGAGGGGGATACGCAGTATTTT
CASSPPSEGDTQYF
>TRBJ1-1|TRBV9|NA|NA
TGTGCCAGCAGCGTAGGCAGTTTCATGAACACTGAAGCTTTCTTT
CASSVGSFMNTEAFF
>TRBJ2-3|TRBV10-2|NA|NA
TGCGCCAGCCGGGACACCTTCACAGATACGCAGTATTTT
CASRDTFTDTQYF
>TRBJ2-3|TRBV7-9|NA|TRBD2
TGTTCCAGCAGCTTGCAGAAACTAGCGGGGGGTCGCACAGATACGCAGTATTTT
CSSSLQKLAGGRTDTQYF
>TRBJ2-7|TRBV4-1|NA|NA
TGCGCCAGCAGCCCCCTCGCACACGCGGGTCGCGAGCAGTACTTC
CASSPLAHAGREQYF
>TRBJ2-2|TRBV2|NA|TRBD2
TGTGCCGGCACCCCTTTAGTGGGGGGGGCCGGGGAGCTGTTTTTT
CAGTPLVGGAGELFF